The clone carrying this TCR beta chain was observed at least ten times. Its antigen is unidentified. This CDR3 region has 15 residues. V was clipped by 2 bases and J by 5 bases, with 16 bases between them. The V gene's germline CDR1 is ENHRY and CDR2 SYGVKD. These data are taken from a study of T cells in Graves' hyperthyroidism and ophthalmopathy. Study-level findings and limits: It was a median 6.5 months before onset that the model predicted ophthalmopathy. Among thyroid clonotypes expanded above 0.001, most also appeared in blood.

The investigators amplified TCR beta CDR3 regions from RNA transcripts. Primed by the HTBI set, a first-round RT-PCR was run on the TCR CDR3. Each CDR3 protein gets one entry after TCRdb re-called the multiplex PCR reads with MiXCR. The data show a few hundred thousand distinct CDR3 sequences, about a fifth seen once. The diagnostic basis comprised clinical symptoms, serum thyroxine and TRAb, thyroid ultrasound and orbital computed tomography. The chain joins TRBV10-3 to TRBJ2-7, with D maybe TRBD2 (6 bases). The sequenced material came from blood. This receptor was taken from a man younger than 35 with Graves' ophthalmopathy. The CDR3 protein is CAISEIRGSMNEQYF. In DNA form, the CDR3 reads TGTGCCATCAGTGAGATTCGGGGGAGTATGAACGAGCAGTACTTC.